This T cell receptor beta chain stems from a study of Graves' ophthalmopathy and Graves' hyperthyroidism. Many counts were recorded for this clonotype. RNA transcripts yielded amplified TCR beta CDR3 regions. First-round RT-PCR employed HTBI primers, with a second-round multiplex PCR after it. TCRdb itself ran the multiplex PCR reads through MiXCR, one entry per CDR3 protein. The sample shows hundreds of thousands of distinct CDR3 sequences, approximately 21% of them seen only once. This receptor was taken from a woman younger than 35 with stable Graves' hyperthyroidism. Some clones in this sample may be carry-over from other donors' samples. Material for sequencing was peripheral blood.

CDR3 amino acids: CASSIVRGVGNQPQHF. The CDR3, as DNA: TGTGCCAGTAGTATAGTTCGGGGGGTAGGCAATCAGCCCCAGCATTTT. The genes are TRBV19 and TRBJ1-5, with a tentative D call TRBD1 (5 bases). This CDR3 spans 16 amino acids. Germline CDR1 LNHDA, CDR2 SQIVND (reference sequence). V was clipped by 1 base and J by 2 bases, with 12 bases between them.